The entry below gives a single T cell receptor beta chain sequence along with its context. Its antigen is not known. The junction departs from germline at one end; a sequencing error may be responsible. This sample is part of a study of T cell repertoires in cytomegalovirus infection. Study-wide background: Public TCR beta signatures were indicative of both CMV infection and a matching HLA type. Study-wide points: HLA-C-restricted CMV-specific TCR beta clonotypes were dominant in the ex vivo response.

One entry per CDR3 protein, called by TCRdb with MiXCR from the reads. The data contain about 330,000 distinct CDR3 sequences, about 35% of them singletons. This CDR3 has 15 amino acids. Germline CDR1 and CDR2: SGHKS and YYEKEE (reference sequence). This rearrangement joins TRBV5-5 to TRBJ2-3; TRBD2 aligns across 8 bases. The TCR was taken from a human donor in good health (CMV status not recorded). Some clones in this sample may be carry-over from other donors' samples. The starting material was cultured PBMCs, obtained from culture after CMV antigen stimulation. CDR3 bases: TGTGCCAGCAGCTCGATGGGCGGGAGGCAAGATGCGCAGTATTTT. It yields the protein CASSSMGGRQDAQYF.